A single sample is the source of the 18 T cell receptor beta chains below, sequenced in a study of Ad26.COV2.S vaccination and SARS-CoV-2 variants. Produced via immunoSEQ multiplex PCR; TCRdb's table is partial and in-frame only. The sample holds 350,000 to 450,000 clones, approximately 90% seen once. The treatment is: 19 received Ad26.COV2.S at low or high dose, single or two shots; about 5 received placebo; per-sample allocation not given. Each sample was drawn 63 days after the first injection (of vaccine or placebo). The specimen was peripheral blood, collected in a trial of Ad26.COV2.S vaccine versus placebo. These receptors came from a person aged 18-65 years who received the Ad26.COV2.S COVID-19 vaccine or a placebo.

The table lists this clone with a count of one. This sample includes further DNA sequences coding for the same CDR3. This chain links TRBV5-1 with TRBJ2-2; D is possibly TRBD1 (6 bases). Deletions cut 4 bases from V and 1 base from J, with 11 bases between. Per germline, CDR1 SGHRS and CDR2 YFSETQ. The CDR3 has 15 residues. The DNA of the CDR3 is TGCGCCAGCAGCCCCCTGACAGGGAACACCGGGGAGCTGTTTTTT. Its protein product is CASSPLTGNTGELFF.

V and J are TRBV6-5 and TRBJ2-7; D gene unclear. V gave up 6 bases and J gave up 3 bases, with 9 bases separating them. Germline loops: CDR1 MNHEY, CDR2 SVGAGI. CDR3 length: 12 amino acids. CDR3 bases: TGTGCCAGCAGCGGCCCTCTCTACGAGCAGTACTTC. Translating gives CASSGPLYEQYF.

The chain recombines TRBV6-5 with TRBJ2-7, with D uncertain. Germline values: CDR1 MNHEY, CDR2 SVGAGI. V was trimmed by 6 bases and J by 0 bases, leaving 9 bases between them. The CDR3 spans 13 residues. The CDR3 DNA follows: TGTGCCAGCAGCTCGGTGCACTCCTACGAGCAGTACTTC. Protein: CASSSVHSYEQYF.

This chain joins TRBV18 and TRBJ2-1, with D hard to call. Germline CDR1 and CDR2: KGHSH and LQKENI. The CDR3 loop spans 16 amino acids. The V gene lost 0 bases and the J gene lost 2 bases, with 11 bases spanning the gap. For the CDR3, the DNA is TGTGCCAGCTCACCACCAGGGATGGTCACCTACAATGAGCAGTTCTTC. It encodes CASSPPGMVTYNEQFF. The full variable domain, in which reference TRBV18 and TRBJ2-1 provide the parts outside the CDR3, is NAGVMQNPRHLVRRRGQEARLRCSPMKGHSHVYWYRQLPEEGLKFMVYLQKENIIDESGMPKERFSAEFPKEGPSILRIQQVVRGDSAAYFCASSPPGMVTYNEQFFGPGTRLTVL.

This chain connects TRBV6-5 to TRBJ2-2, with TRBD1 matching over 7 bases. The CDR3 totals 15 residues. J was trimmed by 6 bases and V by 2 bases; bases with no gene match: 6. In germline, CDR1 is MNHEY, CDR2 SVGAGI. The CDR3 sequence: CASSYTATGSGELFF. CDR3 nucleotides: TGTGCCAGCAGTTACACGGCGACAGGGTCCGGGGAGCTGTTTTTT.

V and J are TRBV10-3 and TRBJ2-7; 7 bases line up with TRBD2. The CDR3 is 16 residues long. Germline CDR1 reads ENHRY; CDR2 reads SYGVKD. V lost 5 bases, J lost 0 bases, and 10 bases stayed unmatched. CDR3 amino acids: CAISSSLALSSYEQYF. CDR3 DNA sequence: TGTGCCATCAGTTCCTCACTAGCGTTGAGCTCCTACGAGCAGTACTTC.

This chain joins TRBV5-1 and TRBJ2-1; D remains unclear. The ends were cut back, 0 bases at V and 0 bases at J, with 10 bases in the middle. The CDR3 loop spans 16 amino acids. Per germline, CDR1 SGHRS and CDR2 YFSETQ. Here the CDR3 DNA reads TGCGCCAGCAGCTTGGAGGTCGCCCGCTCCTACAATGAGCAGTTCTTC. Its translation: CASSLEVARSYNEQFF.

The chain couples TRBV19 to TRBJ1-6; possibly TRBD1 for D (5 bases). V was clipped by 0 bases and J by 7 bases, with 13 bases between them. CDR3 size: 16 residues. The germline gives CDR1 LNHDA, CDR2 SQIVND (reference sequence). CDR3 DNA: TGTGCCAGTAGTATAGATCCGGGGCGCTGGAATTCACCCCTCCACTTT. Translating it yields CASSIDPGRWNSPLHF. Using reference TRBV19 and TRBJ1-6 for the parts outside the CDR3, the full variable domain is DGGITQSPKYLFRKEGQNVTLSCEQNLNHDAMYWYRQDPGQGLRLIYYSQIVNDFQKGDIAEGYSVSREKKESFPLTVTSAQKNPTAFYLCASSIDPGRWNSPLHFGNGTRLTVT.

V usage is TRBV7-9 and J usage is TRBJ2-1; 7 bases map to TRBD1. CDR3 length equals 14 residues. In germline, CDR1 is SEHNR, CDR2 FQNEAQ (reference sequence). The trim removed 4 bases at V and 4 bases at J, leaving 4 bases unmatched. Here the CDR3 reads CASSYWDSYNEQFF. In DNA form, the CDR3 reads TGTGCCAGCAGCTACTGGGACAGTTACAATGAGCAGTTCTTC.

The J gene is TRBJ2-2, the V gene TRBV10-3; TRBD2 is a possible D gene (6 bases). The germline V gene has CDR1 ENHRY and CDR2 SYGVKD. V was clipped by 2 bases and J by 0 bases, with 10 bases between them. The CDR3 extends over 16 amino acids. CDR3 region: CAISEGGAANTGELFF. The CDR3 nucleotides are TGTGCCATCAGTGAGGGAGGGGCCGCGAACACCGGGGAGCTGTTTTTT.

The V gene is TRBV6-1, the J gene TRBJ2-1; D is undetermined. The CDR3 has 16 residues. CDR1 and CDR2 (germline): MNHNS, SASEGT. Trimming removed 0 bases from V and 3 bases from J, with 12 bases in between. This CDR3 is CASSEAGRANYNEQFF. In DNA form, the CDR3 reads TGTGCCAGCAGTGAAGCAGGAAGGGCTAACTACAATGAGCAGTTCTTC.

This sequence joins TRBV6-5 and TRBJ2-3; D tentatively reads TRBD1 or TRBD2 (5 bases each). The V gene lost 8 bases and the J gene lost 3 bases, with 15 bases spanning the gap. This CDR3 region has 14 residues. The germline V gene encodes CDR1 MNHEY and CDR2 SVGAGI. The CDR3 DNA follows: TGTGCCAGCCTTCGGGGCGAAGAGACAGATACGCAGTATTTT. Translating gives CASLRGEETDTQYF.

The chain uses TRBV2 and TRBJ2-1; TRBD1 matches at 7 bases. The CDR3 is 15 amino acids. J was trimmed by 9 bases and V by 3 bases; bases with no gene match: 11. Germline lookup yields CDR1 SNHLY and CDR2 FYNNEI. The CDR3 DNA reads TGTGCCAGCAGTGACGGGGACAGAGATTTTGGTGAGCAGTTCTTC. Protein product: CASSDGDRDFGEQFF.

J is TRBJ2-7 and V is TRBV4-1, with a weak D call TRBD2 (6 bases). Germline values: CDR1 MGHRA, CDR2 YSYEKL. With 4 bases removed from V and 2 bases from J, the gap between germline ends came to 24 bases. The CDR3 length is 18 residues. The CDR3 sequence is CASSRQGFRIGGAYEQYF. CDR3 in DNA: TGCGCCAGCAGCCGACAAGGTTTTAGAATAGGAGGGGCCTACGAGCAGTACTTC.

Here the CDR3 DNA reads TGCGCCAGCAGCCAAGCAGTCGACTACGAGCAGTACTTC. This sequence encodes CASSQAVDYEQYF. The chain uses TRBV4-3 and TRBJ2-7; D gene ambiguous. Germline V CDR1 and CDR2: LGHNA, YSLEER. The CDR3 length is 13 residues. V lost 1 base to trimming and J lost 3 bases, with 7 bases between them.

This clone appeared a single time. The CDR3 sequence is CSVEGGAGFPYEQYF. The CDR3 DNA reads as TGCAGCGTTGAAGGCGGAGCGGGATTCCCCTACGAGCAGTACTTC. The J gene is TRBJ2-7, the V gene TRBV29-1, with TRBD2 matching 7 bases. Trimming cost V 1 base and J 2 bases; bases outside gene matches: 8. There are 15 residues in the CDR3. Germline CDR1 reads SQVTM; CDR2 reads ANQGSEA.

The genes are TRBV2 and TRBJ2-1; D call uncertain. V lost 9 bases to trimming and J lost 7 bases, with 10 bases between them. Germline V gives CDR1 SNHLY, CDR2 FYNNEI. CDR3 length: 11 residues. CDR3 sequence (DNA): TGTGCCAGTGCGACCGGGAATGAGCAGTTCTTC. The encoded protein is CASATGNEQFF.

CDR3 sequence reads: CASSGQGIDQPQHF. In nucleotides, the CDR3 is TGTGCCAGCAGCGGACAGGGGATCGATCAGCCCCAGCATTTT. The chain links TRBV11-2 to TRBJ1-5; 9 bases match TRBD1. The CDR3 runs to 14 residues. V lost 5 bases, J lost 5 bases, and 4 bases stayed unmatched. The germline V gene has CDR1 SGHAT and CDR2 FQNNGV.